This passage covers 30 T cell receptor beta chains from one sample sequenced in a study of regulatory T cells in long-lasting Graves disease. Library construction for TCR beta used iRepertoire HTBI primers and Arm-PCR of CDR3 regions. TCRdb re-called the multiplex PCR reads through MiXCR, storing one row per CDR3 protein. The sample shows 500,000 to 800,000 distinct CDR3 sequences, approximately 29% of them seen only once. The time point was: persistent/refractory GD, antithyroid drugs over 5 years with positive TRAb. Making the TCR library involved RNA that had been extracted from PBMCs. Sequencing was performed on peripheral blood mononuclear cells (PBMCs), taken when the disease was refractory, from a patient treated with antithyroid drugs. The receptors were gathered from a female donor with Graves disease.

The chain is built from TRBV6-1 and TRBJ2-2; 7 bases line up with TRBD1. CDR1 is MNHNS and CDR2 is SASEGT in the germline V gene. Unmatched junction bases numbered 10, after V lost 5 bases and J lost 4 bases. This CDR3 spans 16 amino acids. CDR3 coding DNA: TGTGCCAGCAGTCCTACCGGGACAGTCCTCACCGGGGAGCTGTTTTTT. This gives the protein CASSPTGTVLTGELFF.

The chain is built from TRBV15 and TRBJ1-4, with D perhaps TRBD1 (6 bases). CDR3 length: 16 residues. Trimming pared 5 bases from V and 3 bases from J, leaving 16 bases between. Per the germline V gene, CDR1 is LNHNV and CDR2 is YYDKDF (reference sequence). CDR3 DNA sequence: TGTGCCACCAGCTCCGAGGGGGGTTACTCTAATGAAAAACTGTTTTTT. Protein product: CATSSEGGYSNEKLFF.

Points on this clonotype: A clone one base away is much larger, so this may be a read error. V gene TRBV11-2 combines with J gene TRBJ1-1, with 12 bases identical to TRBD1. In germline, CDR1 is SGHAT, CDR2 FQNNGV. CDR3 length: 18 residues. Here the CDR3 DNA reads TGTGCCGGCAGCTCGTCTCCGGGACAGGGGGCGTGGAACACTGAAGCTTTCTTT. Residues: CAGSSSPGQGAWNTEAFF.

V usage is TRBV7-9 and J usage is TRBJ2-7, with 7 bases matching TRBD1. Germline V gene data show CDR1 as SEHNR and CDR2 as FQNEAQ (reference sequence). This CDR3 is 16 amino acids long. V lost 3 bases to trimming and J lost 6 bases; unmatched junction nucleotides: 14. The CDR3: CASSFSRQGTSGEQYF. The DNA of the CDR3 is TGTGCCAGCAGCTTCTCCCGACAGGGAACTTCCGGCGAGCAGTACTTC.

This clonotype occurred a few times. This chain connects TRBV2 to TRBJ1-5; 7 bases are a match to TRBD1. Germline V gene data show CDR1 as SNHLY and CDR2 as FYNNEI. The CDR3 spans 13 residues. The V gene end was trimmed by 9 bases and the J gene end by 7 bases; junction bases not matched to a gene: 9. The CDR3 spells CASIRQGGQPQHF. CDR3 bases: TGTGCCAGTATCCGACAGGGTGGACAGCCCCAGCATTTT.

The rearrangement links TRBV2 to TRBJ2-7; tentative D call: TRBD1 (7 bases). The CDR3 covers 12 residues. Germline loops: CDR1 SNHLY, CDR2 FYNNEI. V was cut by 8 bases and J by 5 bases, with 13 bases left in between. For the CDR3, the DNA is TGTGCCAGCCAGGGGGGCGCCCACGAGCAGTACTTC. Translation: CASQGGAHEQYF.

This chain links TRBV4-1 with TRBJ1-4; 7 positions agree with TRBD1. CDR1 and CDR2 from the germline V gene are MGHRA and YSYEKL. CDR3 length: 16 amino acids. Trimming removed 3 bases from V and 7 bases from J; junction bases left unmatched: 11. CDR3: CASSQMGTAGGEKLFF. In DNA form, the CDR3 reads TGCGCCAGCAGCCAGATGGGGACAGCCGGGGGTGAAAAACTGTTTTTT.

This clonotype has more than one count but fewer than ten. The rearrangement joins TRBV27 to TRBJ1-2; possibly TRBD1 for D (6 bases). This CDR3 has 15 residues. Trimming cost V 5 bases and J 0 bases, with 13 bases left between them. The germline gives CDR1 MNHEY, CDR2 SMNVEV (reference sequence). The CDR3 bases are TGTGCCAGCAGTCCCCTTAGGGGGTCTAACTATGGCTACACCTTC. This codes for CASSPLRGSNYGYTF.

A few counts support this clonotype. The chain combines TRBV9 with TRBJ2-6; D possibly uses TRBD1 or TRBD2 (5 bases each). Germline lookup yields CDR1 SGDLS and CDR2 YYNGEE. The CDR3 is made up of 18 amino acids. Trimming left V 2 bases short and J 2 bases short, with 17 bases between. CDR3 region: CASSVALPEGTGANVLTF. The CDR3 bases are TGTGCCAGCAGCGTGGCCCTACCTGAGGGGACTGGGGCCAACGTCCTGACTTTC.

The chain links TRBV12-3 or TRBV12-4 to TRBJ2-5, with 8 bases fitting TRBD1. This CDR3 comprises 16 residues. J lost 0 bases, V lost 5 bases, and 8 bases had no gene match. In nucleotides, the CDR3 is TGTGCCAGCAGTGGATGGGGACAGGAGCACCAAGAGACCCAGTACTTC. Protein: CASSGWGQEHQETQYF.

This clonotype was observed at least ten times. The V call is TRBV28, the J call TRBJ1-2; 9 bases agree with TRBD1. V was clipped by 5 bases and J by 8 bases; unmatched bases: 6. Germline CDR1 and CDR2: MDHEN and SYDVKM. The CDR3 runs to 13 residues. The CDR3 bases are TGTGCCAGCAGTACAGGGGGCATGGGGGGCTACACCTTC. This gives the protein CASSTGGMGGYTF.

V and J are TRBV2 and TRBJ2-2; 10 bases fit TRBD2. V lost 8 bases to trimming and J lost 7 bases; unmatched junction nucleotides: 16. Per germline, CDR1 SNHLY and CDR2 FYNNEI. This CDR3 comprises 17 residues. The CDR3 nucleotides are TGTGCCAGCCTCAAGGCTAGCGGGAGTCGAGATGGCGGGGAGCTGTTTTTT. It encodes CASLKASGSRDGGELFF.

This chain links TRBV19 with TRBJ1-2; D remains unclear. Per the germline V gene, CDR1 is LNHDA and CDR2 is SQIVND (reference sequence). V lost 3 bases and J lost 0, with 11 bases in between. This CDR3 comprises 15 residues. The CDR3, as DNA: TGTGCCAGTAGTATTTCTTCAGGTGCTAACTATGGCTACACCTTC. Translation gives CASSISSGANYGYTF.

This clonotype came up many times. CDR3 loop: CASSMNRGQYQETQYF. In DNA, the CDR3 is TGTGCCAGCAGTATGAACAGGGGTCAGTACCAAGAGACCCAGTACTTC. The chain links TRBV27 to TRBJ2-5; 7 bases are a match to TRBD1. There are 16 residues in the CDR3. Germline assignment: CDR1 MNHEY and CDR2 SMNVEV (reference sequence). Germline trimming cut 5 bases from V and 0 bases from J; bases unmatched to any gene: 9.

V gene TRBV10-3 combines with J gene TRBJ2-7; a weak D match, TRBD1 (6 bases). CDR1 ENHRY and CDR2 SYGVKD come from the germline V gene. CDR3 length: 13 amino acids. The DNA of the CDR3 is TGTGTCGCCGCCTTGGACAGCTCCTACGAGCAGTACTTC. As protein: CVAALDSSYEQYF.

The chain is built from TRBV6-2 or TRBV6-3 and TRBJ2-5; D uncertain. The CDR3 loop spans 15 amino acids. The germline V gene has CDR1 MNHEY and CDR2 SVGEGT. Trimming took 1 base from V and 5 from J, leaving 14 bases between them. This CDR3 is CASSYLSPPGETQYF. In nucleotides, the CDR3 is TGTGCCAGCAGTTACTTATCCCCGCCTGGGGAGACCCAGTACTTC.

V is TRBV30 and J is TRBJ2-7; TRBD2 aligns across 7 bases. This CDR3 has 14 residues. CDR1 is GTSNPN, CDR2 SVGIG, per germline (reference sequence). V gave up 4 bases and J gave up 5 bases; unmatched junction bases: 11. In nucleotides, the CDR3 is TGTGCCTGGACCTCCGGGGGAGGGCTCAACGAGCAGTACTTC. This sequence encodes CAWTSGGGLNEQYF.

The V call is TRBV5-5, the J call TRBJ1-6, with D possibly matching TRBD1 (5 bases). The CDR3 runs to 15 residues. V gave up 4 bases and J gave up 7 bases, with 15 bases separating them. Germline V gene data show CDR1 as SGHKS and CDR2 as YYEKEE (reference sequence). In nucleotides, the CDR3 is TGTGCCAGCAGCCGTGACAGAACGAAGAATTCACCCCTCCACTTT. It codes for CASSRDRTKNSPLHF.

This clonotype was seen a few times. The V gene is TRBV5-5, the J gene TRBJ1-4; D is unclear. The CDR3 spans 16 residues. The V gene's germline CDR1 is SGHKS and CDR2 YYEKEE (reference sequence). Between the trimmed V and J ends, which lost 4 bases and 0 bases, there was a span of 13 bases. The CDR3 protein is CASSPREHATNEKLFF. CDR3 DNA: TGTGCCAGCAGCCCTCGCGAGCATGCAACTAATGAAAAACTGTTTTTT.

The CDR3 DNA reads TGCAGTGCTAGAGTAAGGCATGGCTACACCTTC. Its translation is CSARVRHGYTF. The rearrangement joins TRBV20-1 to TRBJ1-2; D remains ambiguous. This CDR3 contains 11 residues. V lost 1 base to trimming and J lost 6 bases, with 6 bases between them. Looked up from germline, CDR1 is DFQATT and CDR2 is SNEGSKA (reference sequence).

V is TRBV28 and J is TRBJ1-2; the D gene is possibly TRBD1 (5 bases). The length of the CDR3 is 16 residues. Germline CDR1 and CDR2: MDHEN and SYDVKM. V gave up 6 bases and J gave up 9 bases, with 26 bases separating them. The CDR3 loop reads CASRRPSGGGSRSYTF. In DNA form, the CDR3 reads TGTGCCAGCAGGAGACCGTCCGGGGGGGGATCAAGGAGCTACACCTTC.

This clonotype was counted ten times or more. The CDR3 DNA sequence: TGTGCCAGCAGTTTTGGACAGCCTAACTATGGCTACACCTTC. It specifies CASSFGQPNYGYTF. The rearrangement uses TRBV12-3 or TRBV12-4 and TRBJ1-2; D might be TRBD1 (6 bases). V lost 3 bases and J 0 bases, leaving 8 bases between the germline ends. The CDR3 is 14 amino acids.

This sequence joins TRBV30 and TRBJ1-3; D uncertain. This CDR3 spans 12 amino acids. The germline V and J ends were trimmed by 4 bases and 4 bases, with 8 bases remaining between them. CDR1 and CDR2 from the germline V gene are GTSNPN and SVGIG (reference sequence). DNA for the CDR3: TGTGCCTGGACCGGGTACGGAAACACCATATATTTT. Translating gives CAWTGYGNTIYF.

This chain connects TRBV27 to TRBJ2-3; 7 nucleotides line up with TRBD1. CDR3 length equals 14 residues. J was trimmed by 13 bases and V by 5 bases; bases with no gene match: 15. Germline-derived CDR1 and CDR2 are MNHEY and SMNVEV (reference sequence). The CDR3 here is CASSPTGTAGKEYF. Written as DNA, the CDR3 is TGTGCCAGCAGTCCGACCGGGACAGCCGGCAAGGAGTATTTT.

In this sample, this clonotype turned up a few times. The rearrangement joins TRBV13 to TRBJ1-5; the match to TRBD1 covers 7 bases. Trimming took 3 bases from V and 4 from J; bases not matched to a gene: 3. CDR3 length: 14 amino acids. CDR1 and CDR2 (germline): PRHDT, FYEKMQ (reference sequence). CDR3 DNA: TGTGCCAGCAGCTTTCGACAGGGAAATCAGCCCCAGCATTTT. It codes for CASSFRQGNQPQHF.

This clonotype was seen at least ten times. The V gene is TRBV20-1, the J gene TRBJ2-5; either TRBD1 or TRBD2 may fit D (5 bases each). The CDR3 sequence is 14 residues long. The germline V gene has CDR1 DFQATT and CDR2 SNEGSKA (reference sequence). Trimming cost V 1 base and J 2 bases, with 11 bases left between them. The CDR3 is CSARAPGPQETQYF. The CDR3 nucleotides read TGCAGTGCTAGAGCACCGGGACCACAAGAGACCCAGTACTTC.

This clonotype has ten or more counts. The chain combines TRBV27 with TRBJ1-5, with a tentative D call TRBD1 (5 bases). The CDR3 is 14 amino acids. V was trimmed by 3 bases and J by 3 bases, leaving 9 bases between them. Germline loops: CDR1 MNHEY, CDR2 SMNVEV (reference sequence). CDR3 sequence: CASSFLGTNQPQHF. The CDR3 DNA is TGTGCCAGCAGTTTCCTGGGGACCAATCAGCCCCAGCATTTT.

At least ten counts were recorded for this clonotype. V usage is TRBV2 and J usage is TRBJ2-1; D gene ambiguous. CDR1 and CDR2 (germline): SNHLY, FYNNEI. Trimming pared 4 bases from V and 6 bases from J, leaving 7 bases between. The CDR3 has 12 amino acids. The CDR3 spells CASSASANEQFF. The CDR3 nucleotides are TGTGCCAGCAGTGCGAGCGCCAATGAGCAGTTCTTC.

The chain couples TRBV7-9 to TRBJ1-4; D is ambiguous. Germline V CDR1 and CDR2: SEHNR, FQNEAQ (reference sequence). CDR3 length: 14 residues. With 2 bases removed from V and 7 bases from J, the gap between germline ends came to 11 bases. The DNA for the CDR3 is TGTGCCAGCAGCTTACCTCAGTTGTCTGAAAAACTGTTTTTT. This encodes CASSLPQLSEKLFF.

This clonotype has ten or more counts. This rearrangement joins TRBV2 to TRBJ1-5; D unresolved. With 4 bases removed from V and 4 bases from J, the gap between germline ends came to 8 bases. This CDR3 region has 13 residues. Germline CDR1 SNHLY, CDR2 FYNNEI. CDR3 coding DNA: TGTGCCAGCAGTGCACGGGGTAATCAGCCCCAGCATTTT. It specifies CASSARGNQPQHF.